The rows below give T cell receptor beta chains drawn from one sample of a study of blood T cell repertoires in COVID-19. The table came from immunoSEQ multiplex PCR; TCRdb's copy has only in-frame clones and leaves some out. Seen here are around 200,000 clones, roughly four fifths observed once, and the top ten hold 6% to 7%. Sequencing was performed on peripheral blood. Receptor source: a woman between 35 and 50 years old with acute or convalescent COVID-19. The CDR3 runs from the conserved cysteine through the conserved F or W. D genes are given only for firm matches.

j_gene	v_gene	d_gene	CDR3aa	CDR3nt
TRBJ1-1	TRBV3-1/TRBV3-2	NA	CASSQDIANTEAFF	TGTGCCAGCAGCCAAGATATTGCTAATACTGAAGCTTTCTTT
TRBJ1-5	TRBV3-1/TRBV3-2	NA	CASSQGRNNQPQHF	TGTGCCAGCAGCCAAGGCAGGAACAATCAGCCCCAGCATTTT
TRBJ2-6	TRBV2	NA	CASSNRERANVLTF	TGTGCCAGCAGTAACAGGGAAAGGGCCAACGTCCTGACTTTC
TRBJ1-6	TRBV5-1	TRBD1	CASSLAQGAESPLHF	TGCGCCAGCAGCTTGGCCCAGGGGGCGGAATCACCCCTCCACTTT
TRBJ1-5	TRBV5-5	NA	CASSLIRGGNQPQHF	TGTGCCAGCAGCTTGATACGAGGTGGCAATCAGCCCCAGCATTTT
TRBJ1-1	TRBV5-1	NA	CASSLSSSNTEAFF	TGCGCCAGCAGCTTGTCCAGTTCGAACACTGAAGCTTTCTTT
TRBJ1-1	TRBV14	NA	CASSRLPGDTEAFF	TGTGCCAGCAGCCGACTCCCAGGGGACACTGAAGCTTTCTTT
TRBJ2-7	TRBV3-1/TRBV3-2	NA	CASSQAGEQYF	TGTGCCAGCAGCCAAGCGGGGGAGCAGTACTTC
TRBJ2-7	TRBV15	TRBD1	CATSRGPGQGSEQYF	TGTGCCACCAGCAGGGGCCCGGGACAGGGTTCCGAGCAGTACTTC
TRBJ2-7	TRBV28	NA	CASSDAGTQDEQYF	TGTGCCAGCAGTGATGCCGGGACTCAGGACGAGCAGTACTTC
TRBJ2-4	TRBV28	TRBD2	CASTPGGLADSKNIQYF	TGTGCCAGCACCCCAGGGGGACTAGCGGACTCCAAAAACATTCAGTACTTC